This T cell receptor beta chain appears in the sequencing data of a study of cytomegalovirus exposure and HLA in healthy donors. Study conclusions and caveats: Accounts indicate the classifier identified cytomegalovirus status with strong specificity and sensitivity.

The table lists this clone with a count of one. Its antigen is still unknown. Each of the donors was a healthy bone marrow donor. The primer mix had 60 Vbeta and 13 Jbeta primers. Assay used: immunoSEQ multiplex PCR; TCRdb lists only in-frame clones, some missing. This sample has about 180,000 clones, with roughly three quarters found just once. The CDR3 sequence is 14 residues long. V trimming: 5 bases; J trimming: 9 bases; junction bases outside the gene matches: 10. Germline CDR1 LNHDA, CDR2 SQIVND (reference sequence). The rearrangement joins TRBV19 to TRBJ1-5; 7 bases are a match to TRBD1. Sequencing was performed on PBMCs. The receptor's source is a male donor in good health and CMV-seronegative. CDR3 residues: CASSSGQAFRPQHF. CDR3 sequence (DNA): TGTGCCAGTAGTTCTGGACAGGCCTTTAGGCCCCAGCATTTT.